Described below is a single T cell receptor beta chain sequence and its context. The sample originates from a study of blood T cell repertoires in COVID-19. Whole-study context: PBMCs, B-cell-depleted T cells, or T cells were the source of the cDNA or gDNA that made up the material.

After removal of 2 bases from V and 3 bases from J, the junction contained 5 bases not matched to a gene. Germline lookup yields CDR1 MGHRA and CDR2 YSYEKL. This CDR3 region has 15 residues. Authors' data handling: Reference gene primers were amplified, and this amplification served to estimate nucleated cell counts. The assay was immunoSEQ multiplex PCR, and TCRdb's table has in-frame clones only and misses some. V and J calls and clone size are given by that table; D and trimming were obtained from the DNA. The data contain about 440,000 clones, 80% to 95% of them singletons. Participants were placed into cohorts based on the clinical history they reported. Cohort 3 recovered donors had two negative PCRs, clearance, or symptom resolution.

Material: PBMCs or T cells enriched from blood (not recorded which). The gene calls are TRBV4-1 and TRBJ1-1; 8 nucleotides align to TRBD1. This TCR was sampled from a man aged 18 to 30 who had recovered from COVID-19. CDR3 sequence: CASSQLPRGHTEAFF. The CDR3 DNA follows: TGCGCCAGCAGCCAACTGCCCAGGGGGCACACTGAAGCTTTCTTT.